The present TCR beta chain was sequenced within a study of OX40 agonist ivuxolimab in advanced cancers. Study details: Treatment of patients was with ivuxolimab, an agonistic anti-OX40 (CD134) antibody. Hepatocellular carcinoma, melanoma, renal cell or head and neck cancer occurred in dose-escalation patients.

The CDR3 has 19 residues. The V gene's germline CDR1 is MNHEY and CDR2 SMNVEV (reference sequence). V trimming: 2 bases; J trimming: 0 bases; junction bases outside the gene matches: 10. Here immunoSEQ multiplex PCR was the method, and the copy in TCRdb shows in-frame clones only, minus some. The data contain around 31,000 clones, approximately 90% of them singletons. This material consisted of CD4+ or CD8+ T cells sorted from blood, taken in a trial of the OX40 agonist ivuxolimab. The rearrangement uses TRBV27 and TRBJ2-2; 9 bases map to TRBD2. The TCR comes from an adult with an advanced solid tumor such as melanoma, head and neck, liver or kidney cancer. CDR3 nucleotide sequence: TGTGCCAGCAGTTTAGGGGGACTAGCCCTACAGACGAACACCGGGGAGCTGTTTTTT. Translation: CASSLGGLALQTNTGELFF.